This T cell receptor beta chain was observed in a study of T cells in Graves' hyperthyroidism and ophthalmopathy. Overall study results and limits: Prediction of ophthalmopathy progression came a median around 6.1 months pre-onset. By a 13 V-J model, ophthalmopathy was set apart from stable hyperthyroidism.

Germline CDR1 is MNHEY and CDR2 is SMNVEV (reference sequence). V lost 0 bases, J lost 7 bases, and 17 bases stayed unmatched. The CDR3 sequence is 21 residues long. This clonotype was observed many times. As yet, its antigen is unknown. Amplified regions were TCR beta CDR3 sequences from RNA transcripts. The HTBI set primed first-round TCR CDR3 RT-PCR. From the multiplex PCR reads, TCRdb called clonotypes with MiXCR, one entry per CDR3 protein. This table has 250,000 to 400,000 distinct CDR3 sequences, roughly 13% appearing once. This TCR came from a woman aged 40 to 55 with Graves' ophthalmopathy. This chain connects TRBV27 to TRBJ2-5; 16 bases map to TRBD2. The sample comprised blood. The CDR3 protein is CASSLSLPGLAGGSIRGTQYF. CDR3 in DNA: TGTGCCAGCAGTTTATCACTCCCGGGACTAGCGGGAGGGAGTATTAGAGGGACCCAGTACTTC.